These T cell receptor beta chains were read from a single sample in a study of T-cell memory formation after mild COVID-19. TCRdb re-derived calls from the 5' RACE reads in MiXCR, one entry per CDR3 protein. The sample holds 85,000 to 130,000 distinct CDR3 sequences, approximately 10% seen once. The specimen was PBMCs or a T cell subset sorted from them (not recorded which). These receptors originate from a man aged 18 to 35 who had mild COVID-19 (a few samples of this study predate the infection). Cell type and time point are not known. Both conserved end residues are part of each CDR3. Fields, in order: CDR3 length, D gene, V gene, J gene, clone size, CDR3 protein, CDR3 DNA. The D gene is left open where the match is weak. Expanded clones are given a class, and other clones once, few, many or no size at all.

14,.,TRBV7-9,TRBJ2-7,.,CASSLAGDSYEQYF,TGTGCCAGCAGCTTGGCAGGAGATTCCTACGAGCAGTACTTC
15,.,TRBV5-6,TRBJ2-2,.,CASSDGRSGAGELFF,TGTGCCAGCAGCGACGGACGAAGCGGAGCCGGGGAGCTGTTTTTT
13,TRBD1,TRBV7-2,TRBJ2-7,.,CASRSGQGYEQYF,TGTGCCAGCAGGTCGGGACAGGGCTACGAGCAGTACTTC
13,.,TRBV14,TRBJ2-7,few,CASSQVNTYEQYF,TGTGCCAGCAGCCAAGTAAACACCTACGAGCAGTACTTC
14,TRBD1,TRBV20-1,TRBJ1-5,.,CSACPGQGLQPQHF,TGCAGTGCGTGTCCGGGACAGGGCCTTCAGCCCCAGCATTTT
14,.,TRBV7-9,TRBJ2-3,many,CASSPLTLTDTQYF,TGTGCCAGCAGCCCGCTGACCCTCACAGATACGCAGTATTTT
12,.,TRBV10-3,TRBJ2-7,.,CATEGGPYEQYF,TGTGCCACCGAGGGTGGCCCCTACGAGCAGTACTTC
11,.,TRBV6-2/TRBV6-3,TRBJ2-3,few,CASSSGYTQYF,TGTGCCAGCAGCTCCGGGTATACGCAGTATTTT
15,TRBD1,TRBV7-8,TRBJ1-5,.,CASSLGQGLRQPQHF,TGTGCCAGCAGCTTAGGACAGGGGCTCCGCCAGCCCCAGCATTTT
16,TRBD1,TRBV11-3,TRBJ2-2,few,CASSSRGTGGTGELFF,TGTGCCAGCAGCTCCCGGGGGACAGGGGGGACCGGGGAGCTGTTTTTT
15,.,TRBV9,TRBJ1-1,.,CASSVVSGLDTEAFF,TGTGCCAGCAGCGTTGTTTCCGGATTAGACACTGAAGCTTTCTTT
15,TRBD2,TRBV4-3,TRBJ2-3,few,CASSPSLAGTDTQYF,TGCGCCAGCAGCCCTTCCCTAGCGGGCACAGATACGCAGTATTTT
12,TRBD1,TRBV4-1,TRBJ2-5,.,CASSPTGETQYF,TGCGCCAGCAGCCCGACAGGGGAGACCCAGTACTTC
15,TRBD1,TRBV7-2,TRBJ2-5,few,CASSYDRVYQETQYF,TGTGCCAGCAGTTACGACAGGGTATACCAAGAGACCCAGTACTTC
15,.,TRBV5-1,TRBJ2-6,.,CASGSRYAGANVLTF,TGCGCCAGCGGTTCTCGTTACGCTGGGGCCAACGTCCTGACTTTC
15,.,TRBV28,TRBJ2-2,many,CASSLRTVDTGELFF,TGTGCCAGCAGTCTAAGGACAGTTGACACCGGGGAGCTGTTTTTT
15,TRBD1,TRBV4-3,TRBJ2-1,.,CASSQDTARGSEQFF,TGCGCCAGCAGCCAAGATACGGCCAGGGGGTCTGAGCAGTTCTTC
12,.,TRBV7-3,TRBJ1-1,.,CASSDHTGEAFF,TGTGCCAGCAGCGACCACACAGGGGAAGCTTTCTTT
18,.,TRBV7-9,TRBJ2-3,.,CASSLDRAWGRGTDTQYF,TGTGCCAGCAGCTTAGATCGCGCGTGGGGAAGGGGCACAGATACGCAGTATTTT
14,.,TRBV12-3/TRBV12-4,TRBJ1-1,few,CASSKTPMNTEAFF,TGTGCCAGCAGTAAGACACCGATGAACACTGAAGCTTTCTTT
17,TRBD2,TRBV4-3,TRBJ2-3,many,CASSQDLTGGATDTQYF,TGCGCCAGCAGCCAAGATTTAACGGGGGGGGCTACAGATACGCAGTATTTT
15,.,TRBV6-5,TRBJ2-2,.,CASSYSGTWTGELFF,TGTGCCAGCAGTTACTCGGGGACGTGGACCGGGGAGCTGTTTTTT
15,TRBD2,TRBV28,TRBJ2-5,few,CASLSSDAGVETQYF,TGTGCCAGCCTCTCGTCCGACGCGGGGGTGGAGACCCAGTACTTC
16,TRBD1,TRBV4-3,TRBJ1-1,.,CASSPGTGGMNTEAFF,TGCGCCAGCAGCCCCGGGACAGGGGGCATGAACACTGAAGCTTTCTTT
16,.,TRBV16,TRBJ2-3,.,CASSQLPAGFTDTQYF,TGTGCCAGCAGCCAATTACCCGCAGGGTTCACAGATACGCAGTATTTT
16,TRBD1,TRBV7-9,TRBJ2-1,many,CASSTLGQGAFNEQFF,TGTGCCAGCAGCACACTAGGACAGGGGGCGTTTAATGAGCAGTTCTTC
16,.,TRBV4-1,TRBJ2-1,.,CASSQEGPIPWNEQFF,TGCGCCAGCAGCCAAGAAGGACCCATCCCATGGAATGAGCAGTTCTTC
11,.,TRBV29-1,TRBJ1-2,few,CSVALTGGYTF,TGCAGCGTTGCATTGACCGGCGGCTACACCTTC
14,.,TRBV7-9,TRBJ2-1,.,CASSPRGIYNEQFF,TGTGCCAGCAGCCCACGCGGGATCTACAATGAGCAGTTCTTC
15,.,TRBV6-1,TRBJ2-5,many,CASSEAEGTQETQYF,TGTGCCAGCAGTGAAGCAGAAGGGACCCAAGAGACCCAGTACTTC
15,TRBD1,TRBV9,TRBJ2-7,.,CASTPTGLSSYEQYF,TGTGCCAGCACCCCGACAGGGCTGAGCTCCTACGAGCAGTACTTC
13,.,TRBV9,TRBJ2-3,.,CASSVTGTDTQYF,TGTGCCAGCAGCGTTACAGGGACAGATACGCAGTATTTT
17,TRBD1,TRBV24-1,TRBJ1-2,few,CATSASRDSTRTGGYTF,TGTGCCACCAGTGCCTCCAGGGACTCCACCCGGACAGGTGGCTACACCTTC
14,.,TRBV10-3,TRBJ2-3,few,CATTGHLSTDTQYF,TGTGCCACGACCGGACACCTTAGCACAGATACGCAGTATTTT
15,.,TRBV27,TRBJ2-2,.,CASSPLGVNTGELFF,TGTGCCAGCAGTCCCCTTGGGGTCAACACCGGGGAGCTGTTTTTT
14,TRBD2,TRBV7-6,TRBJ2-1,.,CASSSLAGYNEQFF,TGTGCCAGCAGCTCCCTAGCGGGTTACAATGAGCAGTTCTTC
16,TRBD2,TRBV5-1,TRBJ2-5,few,CASSLVYWGGQETQYF,TGCGCCAGCAGCTTGGTATACTGGGGGGGCCAAGAGACCCAGTACTTC
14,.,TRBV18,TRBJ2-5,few,CASSPGERSETQYF,TGTGCCAGCTCCCCAGGGGAACGGTCAGAGACCCAGTACTTC
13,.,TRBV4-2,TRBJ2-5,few,CASSQWDGETQYF,TGTGCCAGCAGCCAGTGGGATGGAGAGACCCAGTACTTC
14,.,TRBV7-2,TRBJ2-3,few,CASSSTAPTDTQYF,TGTGCCAGCAGCAGCACCGCCCCCACAGATACGCAGTATTTT
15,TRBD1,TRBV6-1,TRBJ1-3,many,CASSPGQGSGNTIYF,TGTGCCAGCAGTCCGGGACAGGGGTCTGGAAACACCATATATTTT
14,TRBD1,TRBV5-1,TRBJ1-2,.,CASRLGTGAYGYTF,TGCGCCAGCAGATTGGGGACAGGGGCCTATGGCTACACCTTC
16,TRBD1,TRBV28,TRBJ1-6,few,CASSSAGTEPDSPLHF,TGTGCCAGCAGTTCCGCCGGGACAGAACCTGATTCACCCCTCCACTTT
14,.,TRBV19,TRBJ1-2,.,CASSLQGGAYGYTF,TGTGCCAGTAGTTTACAGGGTGGCGCCTATGGCTACACCTTC
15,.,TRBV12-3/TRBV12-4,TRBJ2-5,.,CASSLAGALKETQYF,TGTGCCAGCAGTTTAGCGGGCGCTCTCAAAGAGACCCAGTACTTC
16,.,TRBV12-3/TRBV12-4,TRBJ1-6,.,CASSPRAGAYRSPLHF,TGTGCCAGCAGTCCCCGGGCCGGGGCTTATCGATCACCCCTCCACTTT
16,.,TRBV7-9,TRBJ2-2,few,CASSPTGGRATGELFF,TGTGCCAGCAGCCCCACTGGGGGGCGCGCCACCGGGGAGCTGTTTTTT
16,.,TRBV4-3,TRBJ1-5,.,CASSQARGINNQPQHF,TGCGCCAGCAGCCAAGCCCGGGGGATCAACAATCAGCCCCAGCATTTT
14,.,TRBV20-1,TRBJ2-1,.,CSAKGFFGPYEQFF,TGCAGTGCCAAAGGGTTCTTCGGTCCCTATGAGCAGTTCTTC
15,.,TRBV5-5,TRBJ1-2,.,CASSLAAGAVGGYTF,TGTGCCAGCAGCTTGGCAGCGGGGGCCGTGGGTGGCTACACCTTC
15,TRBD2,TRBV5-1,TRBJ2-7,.,CASRWTSGGSYEQYF,TGCGCCAGCAGGTGGACTAGCGGGGGCTCCTACGAGCAGTACTTC
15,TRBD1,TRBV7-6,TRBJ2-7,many,CASSPQGAPTYEQYF,TGTGCCAGCAGCCCCCAGGGGGCTCCGACCTACGAGCAGTACTTC
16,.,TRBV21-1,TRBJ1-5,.,CASSKTRGVPNQPQHF,TGTGCCAGCAGCAAAACGCGGGGGGTACCCAATCAGCCCCAGCATTTT
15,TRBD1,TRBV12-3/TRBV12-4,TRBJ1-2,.,CASSLGDRYYRGYTF,TGTGCCAGCAGTTTAGGGGACAGGTATTATCGAGGCTACACCTTC